In this sample, the clone carrying this T cell receptor (beta chain) turned up once. The germline CDR1 and CDR2 sequences are SEHNR and FQNEAQ (reference sequence). The length of the CDR3 is 16 residues. Trimming shortened V by 1 base and J by 6 bases, and 15 bases separated the two germline ends. With two time points in the design, roughly 5.7 milliliters of peripheral blood were drawn at each one. The sample comes from a study of prognosis after radiotherapy for stage I lung cancer. With two-round multiplex PCR, TCR beta CDR3 sequences were amplified from genomic DNA. Primers were specific to each TRBV and TRBJ gene in first-round PCR. Each CDR3 protein is one row after TCRdb ran MiXCR on the multiplex PCR reads. Counted here are over 13,000 distinct CDR3 sequences, approximately 30% occurring once; the ten biggest clones make up roughly an eighth.

Specimen: PBMCs, collected before or after stereotactic body radiation therapy (not recorded which). The origin of this receptor is a donor aged 50 or older with non-small cell lung cancer. This chain uses TRBV7-9 with TRBJ2-2; TRBD2 is a possible D gene (6 bases). CDR3: CASSLGLLAGAGELFF. In nucleotides, the CDR3 is TGTGCCAGCAGCTTAGGATTACTAGCTGGGGCCGGGGAGCTGTTTTTT.